The 24 T cell receptor beta chains below were found in one sample sequenced in a study of T cells after yellow fever vaccination. TCRdb reanalysed the 5' RACE reads using MiXCR and keeps one entry per CDR3 protein. The sample yields some 300,000 distinct CDR3 sequences, approximately 8% seen once. The sequencing used CD4+ T cells sorted from PBMCs, collected 5 days after the yellow fever booster vaccination. Source of these receptors: a man younger than 35 who received the YFV17D yellow fever vaccine.

The chain has TRBV12-3 or TRBV12-4 and TRBJ2-5, with D unclear. With 6 bases removed from V and 5 bases from J, the gap between germline ends came to 13 bases. The CDR3 spans 13 residues. The CDR3 sequence: CASRARGRETQYF. CDR3 bases: TGTGCCAGCAGGGCTAGAGGAAGGGAGACCCAGTACTTC.

This clonotype appeared many times. The chain carries TRBV5-1 and TRBJ1-1; no definite D call. Germline V gene lookup returns CDR1 SGHRS and CDR2 YFSETQ. V was shortened by 0 bases and J by 5 bases, with 8 bases between the two germline ends. The CDR3 runs 13 residues. The CDR3 bases are TGCGCCAGCAGCTTGGGAGCCCAGACTGAAGCTTTCTTT. This translates into CASSLGAQTEAFF. Looking up the rest from reference TRBV5-1 and TRBJ1-1 gives the full variable domain: KAGVTQTPRYLIKTRGQQVTLSCSPISGHRSVSWYQQTPGQGLQFLFEYFSETQRNKGNFPGRFSGRQFSNSRSEMNVSTLELGDSALYLCASSLGAQTEAFFGQGTRLTVV.

This clonotype was seen a handful of times. The genes are TRBV7-9 and TRBJ1-4; D not certain. V lost 5 bases to trimming and J lost 2 bases, with 12 bases between them. CDR1 is SEHNR, CDR2 FQNEAQ, per germline (reference sequence). CDR3 length: 15 residues. The CDR3 loop is CASSAGSSTNEKLFF. The CDR3 nucleotides are TGTGCCAGCAGCGCAGGCTCCTCGACTAATGAAAAACTGTTTTTT.

Only a few counts were recorded for this clonotype. This chain's CDR3 is CASSQDRGGTDTQYF. CDR3 in DNA: TGCGCCAGCAGCCAAGATCGGGGGGGCACAGATACGCAGTATTTT. The chain recombines TRBV4-3 with TRBJ2-3; 7 bases are shared with TRBD2. This CDR3 spans 15 amino acids. The V gene's germline CDR1 is LGHNA and CDR2 YSLEER. Germline trimming cut 0 bases from V and 1 base from J; bases unmatched to any gene: 1.

This clonotype was found a few times. V and J are TRBV28 and TRBJ1-5, with D unresolved. This CDR3 region has 15 residues. Germline V CDR1 and CDR2: MDHEN, SYDVKM. Trimming left V 5 bases short and J 4 bases short, with 15 bases between. CDR3 in DNA: TGTGCCAGCAGTCAATACCTGGGGAGTAATCAGCCCCAGCATTTT. Its translation is CASSQYLGSNQPQHF.

This chain uses TRBV12-3 or TRBV12-4 with TRBJ1-3, with 7 bases matching TRBD1. This CDR3 contains 15 residues. Trimming took 2 bases from V and 8 from J; bases not matched to a gene: 9. CDR3 in amino acids: CASSLMGQRGDTIYF. The CDR3 DNA sequence: TGTGCCAGCAGTTTAATGGGACAGAGGGGAGACACCATATATTTT.

The table lists this clonotype with many counts. V and J are TRBV7-2 and TRBJ2-6; no definite D call. Germline V lookup: CDR1 SGHTA, CDR2 FQGNSA. CDR3 size: 15 residues. The V end lost 8 bases, the J end lost 1 base, and 12 bases lay between the germline ends. The CDR3 region is CASADMGSGANVLTF. CDR3 nucleotides: TGTGCCAGCGCCGATATGGGGTCTGGGGCCAACGTCCTGACTTTC.

The chain uses TRBV12-3 or TRBV12-4 and TRBJ2-5, with 10 bases matching TRBD2. The ends lost 1 base at V and 2 bases at J; junction bases unmatched: 4. This CDR3 region has 16 residues. The CDR3 DNA reads TGTGCCAGCAGTTTAGGGCTAGCGGGGGTACAAGAGACCCAGTACTTC. It translates to CASSLGLAGVQETQYF.

This clonotype was detected a few times. The chain employs TRBV18 and TRBJ2-2; the D is unclear. V dropped 4 bases and J dropped 1 base, with 7 bases sitting between them. Germline V gene lookup returns CDR1 KGHSH and CDR2 LQKENI. The CDR3 has 14 amino acids. This chain's CDR3 is CASSLMGNTGELFF. CDR3 nucleotide sequence: TGTGCCAGCTCACTCATGGGGAACACCGGGGAGCTGTTTTTT.

The gene calls are TRBV2 and TRBJ2-1; 10 nucleotides align to TRBD1. The CDR3 contains 18 residues. Unmatched junction bases numbered 10, after V lost 2 bases and J lost 3 bases. Germline V gene lookup returns CDR1 SNHLY and CDR2 FYNNEI. The CDR3 loop reads CASSESHVRDRGYNEQFF. The CDR3 DNA is TGTGCCAGCAGTGAATCCCACGTACGGGACAGGGGCTACAATGAGCAGTTCTTC.

This clonotype has just a few counts. This chain joins TRBV19 and TRBJ2-1; D gene ambiguous. V was cut by 0 bases and J by 0 bases, with 3 bases left in between. CDR1 and CDR2 (germline): LNHDA, SQIVND (reference sequence). The CDR3 loop spans 14 amino acids. The CDR3 reads CASSIDPSYNEQFF. The CDR3 DNA is TGTGCCAGTAGTATAGATCCCTCCTACAATGAGCAGTTCTTC. Variable domain in full (rest from reference TRBV19 and TRBJ2-1): DGGITQSPKYLFRKEGQNVTLSCEQNLNHDAMYWYRQDPGQGLRLIYYSQIVNDFQKGDIAEGYSVSREKKESFPLTVTSAQKNPTAFYLCASSIDPSYNEQFFGPGTRLTVL.

The CDR3, as DNA: TGTGCCAGCTCAAAAGTAGGGGCGGATACGCAGTATTTT. Translation gives CASSKVGADTQYF. The genes are TRBV18 and TRBJ2-3; D might be TRBD1 (5 bases). This CDR3 spans 13 amino acids. Between the trimmed V and J ends, which lost 5 bases and 6 bases, there was a span of 12 bases. Germline values: CDR1 KGHSH, CDR2 LQKENI.

V usage is TRBV27 and J usage is TRBJ2-7; the match to TRBD1 covers 8 bases. CDR1 and CDR2 from the germline V gene are MNHEY and SMNVEV (reference sequence). This CDR3 region has 13 residues. With V trimmed by 4 bases and J by 4 bases, 3 bases remained unmatched. As DNA, the CDR3 is TGTGCCAGCAGTTCCAACAGGGGGTACGAGCAGTACGTC. Its protein product is CASSSNRGYEQYV.

The V call is TRBV18, the J call TRBJ1-1; tentative D call: TRBD1 (5 bases). The CDR3 has 14 amino acids. Germline assignment: CDR1 KGHSH and CDR2 LQKENI. V dropped 5 bases and J dropped 4 bases, with 14 bases sitting between them. CDR3 nucleotide sequence: TGTGCCAGCTCATCCAGGGAGGCGGTCACTGAAGCTTTCTTT. It encodes CASSSREAVTEAFF.

Ten or more counts support this clonotype. V is TRBV12-5 and J is TRBJ2-1, with D possibly being TRBD2 (7 bases). The CDR3 runs 18 residues. V lost 8 bases to trimming and J lost 0 bases, with 23 bases between them. Germline V CDR1 and CDR2: LGHNT, FRNRAP. The CDR3 coding sequence is TGTGCTAGTACAATCATCCCTGGGGGGGCGAGCTCCTACAATGAGCAGTTCTTC. Protein: CASTIIPGGASSYNEQFF.

This clonotype was found a few times. The rearrangement uses TRBV7-9 and TRBJ1-1; unclear D gene. The CDR3 covers 17 residues. Germline CDR1 SEHNR, CDR2 FQNEAQ (reference sequence). V gave up 2 bases and J gave up 11 bases, with 27 bases separating them. In nucleotides, the CDR3 is TGTGCCAGCAGCTTAAAGACGGCGTCTCACAAAGGTTTAAAGGCTTTCTTT. It translates to CASSLKTASHKGLKAFF.

This sequence joins TRBV3-1 and TRBJ2-5, with 10 bases matching TRBD2. This CDR3 comprises 14 residues. V was pared by 3 bases and J by 5 bases, with 3 bases of the junction left unmatched. The V gene's germline CDR1 is LGHDT and CDR2 YNNKEL (reference sequence). CDR3 loop: CASSQLAGGETQYF. The CDR3 DNA sequence: TGTGCCAGCAGCCAGTTAGCGGGGGGTGAGACCCAGTACTTC.

V usage is TRBV4-3 and J usage is TRBJ2-5; 10 bases are shared with TRBD1. CDR1 and CDR2 (germline): LGHNA, YSLEER. There are 17 residues in the CDR3. V dropped 0 bases and J dropped 1; count of bases not matched to a gene: 5. As DNA, the CDR3 is TGCGCCAGCAGCCAAGAAGAGGACAGGGGGGGCCAAGAGACCCAGTACTTC. Encoded protein: CASSQEEDRGGQETQYF.

This clonotype was seen only a few times. V and J are TRBV5-1 and TRBJ2-4, with 7 bases fitting TRBD1. The CDR3 runs 17 residues. V shed 0 bases, J shed 3 bases, and the junction held 9 bases outside the gene matches. Germline V gives CDR1 SGHRS, CDR2 YFSETQ. This CDR3 reads CASSLAQGQQFKNIQYF. The CDR3 DNA follows: TGCGCCAGCAGCTTGGCTCAGGGACAGCAATTCAAAAACATTCAGTACTTC.

This clonotype was detected many times. The chain combines TRBV5-6 with TRBJ2-3, with D tentatively TRBD2 (5 bases). Germline values: CDR1 SGHDT, CDR2 YYEEEE. This CDR3 spans 14 amino acids. Trimming removed 2 bases from V and 4 bases from J, with 11 bases in between. The CDR3 loop reads CASSLGLAADTQYF. Here the CDR3 DNA reads TGTGCCAGCAGCTTAGGGCTAGCAGCAGATACGCAGTATTTT.

In the case of this clonotype: At one of its ends the junction is not consistent with the germline gene, which may arise from a read error. V usage is TRBV18 and J usage is TRBJ2-3; weak D call: TRBD1 (6 bases). This CDR3 has 13 residues. Germline assignment: CDR1 KGHSH and CDR2 LQKENI. The CDR3 reads CGSSRTDSNTQYF. In nucleotides, the CDR3 is TGTGGCAGCTCACGAACGGACAGCAATACGCAGTATTTT.

The J gene is TRBJ1-2, the V gene TRBV5-6, with D maybe TRBD1 (5 bases). Trimming shortened V by 4 bases and J by 0 bases, and 16 bases separated the two germline ends. The CDR3 runs to 16 residues. Germline CDR1 reads SGHDT; CDR2 reads YYEEEE. CDR3 sequence: CASSPGSREPNYGYTF. CDR3 bases: TGTGCCAGCAGCCCCGGGTCCAGGGAACCTAACTATGGCTACACCTTC.

In this sample, this clonotype turned up a few times. The CDR3 sequence is CASTPVTGSYEQYF. The CDR3 nucleotides read TGTGCCAGCACCCCCGTGACAGGCTCATACGAGCAGTACTTC. The V and J genes are TRBV6-5 and TRBJ2-7, with D possibly being TRBD1 (6 bases). This CDR3 region has 14 residues. Germline loops: CDR1 MNHEY, CDR2 SVGAGI. V gave up 7 bases and J gave up 4 bases, with 17 bases separating them.

The chain links TRBV7-8 to TRBJ1-6, with D uncertain. This CDR3 region has 15 residues. The germline gives CDR1 SGHVS, CDR2 FQNEAQ. V was pared by 1 base and J by 9 bases, with 13 bases between. CDR3 in amino acids: CASSLVADGSSPLHF. In nucleotides, the CDR3 is TGTGCCAGCAGCTTAGTTGCGGACGGTAGTTCACCCCTCCACTTT. The full variable domain, its missing parts supplied by reference TRBV7-8 and TRBJ1-6, is GAGVSQSPRYKVAKRGQDVALRCDPISGHVSLFWYQQALGQGPEFLTYFQNEAQLDKSGLPSDRFFAERPEGSVSTLKIQRTQQEDSAVYLCASSLVADGSSPLHFGNGTRLTVT.